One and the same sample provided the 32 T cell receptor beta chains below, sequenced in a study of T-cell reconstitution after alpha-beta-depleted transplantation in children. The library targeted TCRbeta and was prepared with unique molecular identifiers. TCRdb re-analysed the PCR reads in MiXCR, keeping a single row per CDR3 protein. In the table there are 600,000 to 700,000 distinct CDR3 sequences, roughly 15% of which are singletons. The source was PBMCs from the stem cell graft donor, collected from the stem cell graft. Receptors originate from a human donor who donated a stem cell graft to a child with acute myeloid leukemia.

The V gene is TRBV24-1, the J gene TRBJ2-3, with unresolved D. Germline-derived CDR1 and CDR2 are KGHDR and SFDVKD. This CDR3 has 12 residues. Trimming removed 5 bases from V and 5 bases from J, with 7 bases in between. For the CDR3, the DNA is TGTGCCACCAGTGGGGTCGAAGATACGCAGTATTTT. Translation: CATSGVEDTQYF.

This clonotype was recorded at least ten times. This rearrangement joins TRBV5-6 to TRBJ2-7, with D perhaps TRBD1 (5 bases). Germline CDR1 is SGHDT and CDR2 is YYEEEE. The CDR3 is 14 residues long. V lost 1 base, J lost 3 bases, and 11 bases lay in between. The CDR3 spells CASSLRGSGYEQYV. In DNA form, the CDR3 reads TGTGCCAGCAGCTTGAGGGGTTCGGGCTACGAGCAGTACGTC.

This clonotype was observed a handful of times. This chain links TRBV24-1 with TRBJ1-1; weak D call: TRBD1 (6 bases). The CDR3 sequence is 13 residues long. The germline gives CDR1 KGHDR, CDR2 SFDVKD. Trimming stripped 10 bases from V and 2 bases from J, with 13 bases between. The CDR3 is CATAAQGNTEAFF. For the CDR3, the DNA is TGTGCCACTGCGGCACAGGGAAACACTGAAGCTTTCTTT.

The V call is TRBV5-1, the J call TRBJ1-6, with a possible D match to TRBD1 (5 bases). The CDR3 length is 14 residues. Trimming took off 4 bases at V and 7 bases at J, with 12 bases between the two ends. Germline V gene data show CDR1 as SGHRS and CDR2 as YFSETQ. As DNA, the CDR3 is TGCGCCAGCAGCCGGGACTTAGCCAATTCACCCCTCCACTTT. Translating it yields CASSRDLANSPLHF. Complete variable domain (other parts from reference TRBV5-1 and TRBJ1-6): KAGVTQTPRYLIKTRGQQVTLSCSPISGHRSVSWYQQTPGQGLQFLFEYFSETQRNKGNFPGRFSGRQFSNSRSEMNVSTLELGDSALYLCASSRDLANSPLHFGNGTRLTVT.

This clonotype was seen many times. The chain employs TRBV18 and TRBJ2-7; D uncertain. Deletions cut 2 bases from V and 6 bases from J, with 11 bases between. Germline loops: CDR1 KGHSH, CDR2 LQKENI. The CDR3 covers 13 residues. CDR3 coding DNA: TGTGCCAGCTCACCATGGCCCGACGGCGAGCAGTACTTC. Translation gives CASSPWPDGEQYF.

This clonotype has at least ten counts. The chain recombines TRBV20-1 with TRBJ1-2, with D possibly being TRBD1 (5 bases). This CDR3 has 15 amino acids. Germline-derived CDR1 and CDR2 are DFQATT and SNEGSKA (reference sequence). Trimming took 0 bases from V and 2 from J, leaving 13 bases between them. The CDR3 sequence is CSARDPGPGNYGYTF. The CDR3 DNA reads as TGCAGTGCTAGAGATCCGGGCCCAGGGAACTATGGCTACACCTTC.

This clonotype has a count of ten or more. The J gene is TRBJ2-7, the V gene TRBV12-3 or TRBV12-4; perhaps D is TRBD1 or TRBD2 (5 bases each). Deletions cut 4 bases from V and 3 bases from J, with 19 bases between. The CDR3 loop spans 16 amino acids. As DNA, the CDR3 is TGTGCCAGCAGTTCCAGGGACGCTCGGACCCTCTACGAGCAGTACTTC. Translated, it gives CASSSRDARTLYEQYF.

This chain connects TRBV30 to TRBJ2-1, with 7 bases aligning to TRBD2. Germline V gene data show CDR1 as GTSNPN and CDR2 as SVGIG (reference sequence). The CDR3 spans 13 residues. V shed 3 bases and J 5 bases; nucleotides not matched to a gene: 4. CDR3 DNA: TGTGCCTGGAGCGGGGGGAGCCACAATGAGCAGTTCTTC. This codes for CAWSGGSHNEQFF.

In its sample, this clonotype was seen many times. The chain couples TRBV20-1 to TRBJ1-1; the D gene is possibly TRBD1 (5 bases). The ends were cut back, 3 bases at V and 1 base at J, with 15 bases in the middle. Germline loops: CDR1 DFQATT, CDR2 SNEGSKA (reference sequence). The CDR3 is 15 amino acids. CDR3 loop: CSARLLRGPNTEAFF. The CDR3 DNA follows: TGCAGTGCTAGGCTCTTGCGGGGACCGAACACTGAAGCTTTCTTT.

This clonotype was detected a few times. CDR3 DNA: TGTGCCAGCAGCTTAAGGGACAGGGGGCGAGAGACCCAGTACTTC. It translates to CASSLRDRGRETQYF. The rearrangement uses TRBV7-3 and TRBJ2-5; 12 bases line up with TRBD1. V dropped 1 base and J dropped 4; count of bases not matched to a gene: 1. Germline V gives CDR1 SGHTA, CDR2 FQGTGA. This CDR3 comprises 15 residues.

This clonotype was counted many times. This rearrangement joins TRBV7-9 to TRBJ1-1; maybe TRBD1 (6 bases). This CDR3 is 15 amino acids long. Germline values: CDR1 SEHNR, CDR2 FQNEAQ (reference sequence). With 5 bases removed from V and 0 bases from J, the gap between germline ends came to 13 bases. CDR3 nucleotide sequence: TGTGCCAGCAGCCTAAGTTGGGGGCTGAACACTGAAGCTTTCTTT. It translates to CASSLSWGLNTEAFF.

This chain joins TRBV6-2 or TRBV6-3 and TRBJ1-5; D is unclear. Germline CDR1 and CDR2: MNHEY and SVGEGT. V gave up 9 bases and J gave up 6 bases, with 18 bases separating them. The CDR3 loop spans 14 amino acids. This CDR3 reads CASSTPPSAQPQHF. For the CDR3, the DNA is TGTGCCAGTAGCACCCCCCCCTCGGCTCAGCCCCAGCATTTT.

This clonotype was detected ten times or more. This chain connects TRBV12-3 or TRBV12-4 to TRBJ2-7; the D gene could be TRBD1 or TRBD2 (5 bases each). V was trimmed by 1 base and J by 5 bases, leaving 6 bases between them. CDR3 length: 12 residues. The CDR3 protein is CASSLGGHEQYF. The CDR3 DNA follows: TGTGCCAGCAGTTTAGGGGGACACGAGCAGTACTTC.

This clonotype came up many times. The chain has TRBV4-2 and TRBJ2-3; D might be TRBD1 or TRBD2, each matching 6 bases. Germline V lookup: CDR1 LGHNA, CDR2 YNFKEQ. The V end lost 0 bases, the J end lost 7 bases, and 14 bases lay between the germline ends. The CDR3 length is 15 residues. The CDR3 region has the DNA TGTGCCAGCAGCCAAGATTTGGGGGGCAGTAATACGCAGTATTTT. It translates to CASSQDLGGSNTQYF.

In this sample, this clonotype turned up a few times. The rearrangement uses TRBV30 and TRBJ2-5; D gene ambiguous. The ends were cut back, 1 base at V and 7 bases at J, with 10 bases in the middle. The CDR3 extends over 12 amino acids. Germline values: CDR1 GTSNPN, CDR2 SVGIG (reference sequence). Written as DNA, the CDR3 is TGTGCCTGGAGTGCTGCCGGCTGGACCCAGTACTTC. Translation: CAWSAAGWTQYF.

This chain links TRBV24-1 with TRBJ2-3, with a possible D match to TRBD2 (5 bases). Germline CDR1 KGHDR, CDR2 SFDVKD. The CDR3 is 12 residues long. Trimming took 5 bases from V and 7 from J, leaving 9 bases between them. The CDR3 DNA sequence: TGTGCCACCAGTGGGGCGGGTTATACGCAGTATTTT. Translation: CATSGAGYTQYF.

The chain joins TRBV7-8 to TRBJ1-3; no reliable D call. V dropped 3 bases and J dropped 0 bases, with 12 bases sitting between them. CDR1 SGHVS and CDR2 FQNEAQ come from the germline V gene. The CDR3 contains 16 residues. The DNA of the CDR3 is TGTGCCAGCAGCTTTGCCCTATTCCACTCTGGAAACACCATATATTTT. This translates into CASSFALFHSGNTIYF.

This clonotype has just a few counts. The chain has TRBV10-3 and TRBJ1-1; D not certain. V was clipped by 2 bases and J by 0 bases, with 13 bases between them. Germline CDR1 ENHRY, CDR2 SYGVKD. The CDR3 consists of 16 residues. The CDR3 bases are TGTGCCATCAGTGAGCGGGATAAGACTATGAACACTGAAGCTTTCTTT. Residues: CAISERDKTMNTEAFF.

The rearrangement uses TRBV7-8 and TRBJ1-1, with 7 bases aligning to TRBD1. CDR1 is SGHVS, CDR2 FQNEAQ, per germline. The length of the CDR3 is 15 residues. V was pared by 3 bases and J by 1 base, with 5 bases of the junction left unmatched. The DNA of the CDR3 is TGTGCCAGCAGCTTTGCAGGGGGTGCGAACACTGAAGCTTTCTTT. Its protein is CASSFAGGANTEAFF.

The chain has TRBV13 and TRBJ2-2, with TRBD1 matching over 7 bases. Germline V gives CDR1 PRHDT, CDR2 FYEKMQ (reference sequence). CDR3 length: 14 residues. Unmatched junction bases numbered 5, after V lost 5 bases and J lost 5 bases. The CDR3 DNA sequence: TGTGCCAGCAGCGCCGACAGGGCAACCGGGGAGCTGTTTTTT. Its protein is CASSADRATGELFF.

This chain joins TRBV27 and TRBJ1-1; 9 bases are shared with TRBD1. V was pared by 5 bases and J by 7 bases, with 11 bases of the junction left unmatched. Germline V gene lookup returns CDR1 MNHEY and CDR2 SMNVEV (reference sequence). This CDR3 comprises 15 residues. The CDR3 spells CASSHGTGSFGEAFF. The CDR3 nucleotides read TGTGCCAGCAGTCACGGGACAGGGAGTTTTGGTGAAGCTTTCTTT.

For the CDR3, the DNA is TGCGCCAGCTGGGCAGAGGGATCACTGAACACTGAAGCTTTCTTT. Its translation is CASWAEGSLNTEAFF. This chain uses TRBV5-1 with TRBJ1-1; D is uncertain. CDR1 SGHRS and CDR2 YFSETQ come from the germline V gene. The CDR3 contains 15 residues. Trimming removed 7 bases from V and 0 bases from J, with 16 bases in between. Complete variable domain (other parts from reference TRBV5-1 and TRBJ1-1): KAGVTQTPRYLIKTRGQQVTLSCSPISGHRSVSWYQQTPGQGLQFLFEYFSETQRNKGNFPGRFSGRQFSNSRSEMNVSTLELGDSALYLCASWAEGSLNTEAFFGQGTRLTVV.

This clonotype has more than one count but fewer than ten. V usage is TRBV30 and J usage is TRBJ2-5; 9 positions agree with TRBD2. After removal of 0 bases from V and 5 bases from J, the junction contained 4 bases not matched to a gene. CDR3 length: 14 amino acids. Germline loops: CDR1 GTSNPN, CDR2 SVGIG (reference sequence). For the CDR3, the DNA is TGTGCCTGGAGTGTACGGCTAGCGGGGGAGACCCAGTACTTC. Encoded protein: CAWSVRLAGETQYF.

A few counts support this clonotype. CDR3: CASSGGGTGEDRPQHF. CDR3 bases: TGTGCCAGCAGCGGGGGGGGGACAGGAGAAGACCGGCCCCAGCATTTT. The chain is built from TRBV9 and TRBJ1-5, with TRBD1 matching 8 bases. The germline gives CDR1 SGDLS, CDR2 YYNGEE. The V and J ends lost 3 bases and 9 bases, in that order; junction bases with no gene match: 14. The CDR3 consists of 16 residues.

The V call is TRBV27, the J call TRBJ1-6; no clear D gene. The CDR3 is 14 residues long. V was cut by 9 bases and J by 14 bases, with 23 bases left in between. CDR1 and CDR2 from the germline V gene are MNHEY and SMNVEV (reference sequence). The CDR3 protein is CASKTGNPLATLHF. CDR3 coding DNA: TGTGCCAGTAAGACCGGGAACCCTCTAGCCACCCTCCACTTT.

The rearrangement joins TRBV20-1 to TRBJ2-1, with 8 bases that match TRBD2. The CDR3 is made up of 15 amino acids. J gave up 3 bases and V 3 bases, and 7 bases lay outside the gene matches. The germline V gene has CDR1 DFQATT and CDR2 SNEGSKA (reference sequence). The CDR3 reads CSARHAGGLYNEQFF. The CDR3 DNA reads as TGCAGTGCTAGGCACGCGGGGGGACTCTACAATGAGCAGTTCTTC.

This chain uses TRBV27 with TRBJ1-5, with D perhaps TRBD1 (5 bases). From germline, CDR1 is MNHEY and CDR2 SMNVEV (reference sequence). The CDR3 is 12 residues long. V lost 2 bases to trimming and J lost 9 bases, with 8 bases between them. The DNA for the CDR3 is TGTGCCAGCAGTTTACGGGGACGGCCCCAGCATTTT. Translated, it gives CASSLRGRPQHF.

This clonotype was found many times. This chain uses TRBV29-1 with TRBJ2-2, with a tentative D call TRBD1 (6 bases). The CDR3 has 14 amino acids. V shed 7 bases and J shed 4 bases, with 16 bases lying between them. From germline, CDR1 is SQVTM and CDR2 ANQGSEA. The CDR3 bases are TGCAGCGCCCGAGGAGGACAGAGCACCGGGGAGCTGTTTTTT. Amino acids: CSARGGQSTGELFF.

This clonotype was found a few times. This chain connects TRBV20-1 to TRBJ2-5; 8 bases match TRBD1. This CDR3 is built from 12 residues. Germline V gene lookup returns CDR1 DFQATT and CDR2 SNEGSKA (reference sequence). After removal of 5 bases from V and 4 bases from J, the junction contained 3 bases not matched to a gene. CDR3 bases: TGCAGTGCTGGACAGGGATCAGAGACCCAGTACTTC. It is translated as CSAGQGSETQYF.

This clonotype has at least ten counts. CDR3 DNA sequence: TGTGCCACCAGCTCCCGGAACAGGCGAGAGACCCAGTACTTC. It specifies CATSSRNRRETQYF. The gene calls are TRBV15 and TRBJ2-5, with a tentative D call TRBD1 (5 bases). Per germline, CDR1 LNHNV and CDR2 YYDKDF (reference sequence). The CDR3 runs to 14 residues. With 5 bases removed from V and 4 bases from J, the gap between germline ends came to 14 bases. Combining the CDR3 with reference TRBV15 and TRBJ2-5 gives the whole variable domain DAMVIQNPRYQVTQFGKPVTLSCSQTLNHNVMYWYQQKSSQAPKLLFHYYDKDFNNEADTPDNFQSRRPNTSFCFLDIRSPGLGDTAMYLCATSSRNRRETQYFGPGTRLLVL.

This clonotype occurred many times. CDR3 amino acids: CSALPWGARVGNEQFF. The CDR3 nucleotides read TGCAGTGCCTTACCCTGGGGGGCTCGGGTAGGGAATGAGCAGTTCTTC. The genes are TRBV20-1 and TRBJ2-1; perhaps D is TRBD1 or TRBD2 (6 bases each). V dropped 6 bases and J dropped 7 bases, with 25 bases sitting between them. The germline V gene encodes CDR1 DFQATT and CDR2 SNEGSKA (reference sequence). This CDR3 has 16 residues.

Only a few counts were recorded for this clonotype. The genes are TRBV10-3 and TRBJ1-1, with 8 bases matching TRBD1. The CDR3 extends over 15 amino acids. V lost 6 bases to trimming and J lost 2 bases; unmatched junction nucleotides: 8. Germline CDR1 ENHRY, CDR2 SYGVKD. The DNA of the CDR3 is TGTGCCATCAGCGAGACAGGGGAGGTAAACACTGAAGCTTTCTTT. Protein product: CAISETGEVNTEAFF.